This T cell receptor beta chain was sequenced for a study of cytomegalovirus exposure and HLA in healthy donors. Study-wide points: No immune exposure information besides CMV serostatus was available. Later analysis identified a missense DCLRE1C variant that was linked to TCR beta V- and J-gene trimming.

This clone showed up just a few times. Its antigen remains unidentified. The PCR made use of 60 Vbeta and 13 Jbeta primers. Original handling: As a later analysis found, there were 80 million or so unique TCR beta chains, of which about 10 million were shared. Method: immunoSEQ multiplex PCR; TCRdb's copy keeps in-frame clones and lacks some. V and J calls and clone size are copied from that table; D and trimming were computed from the DNA. In the table there are roughly 110,000 clones, about 80% of which are singletons. The sequenced sample consisted of PBMCs. The TCR was taken from a woman between 25 and 40 years old in good health and CMV-seropositive.

CDR3 in DNA: TGTGCCAGTAGTGATCAACTATTTCGGACAGGTGGAAACACCATATATTTT. As protein: CASSDQLFRTGGNTIYF. The chain links TRBV19 to TRBJ1-3; TRBD1 matches 7 bases. CDR3 length: 17 amino acids. Trimming removed 5 bases from V and 3 bases from J; junction bases left unmatched: 13. Germline V gene data show CDR1 as LNHDA and CDR2 as SQIVND (reference sequence).